This TCR beta chain came from a study of T cells in localized non-small cell lung cancer. About this clone itself: What it binds is unknown.

CDR3 length equals 18 residues. Germline CDR1 LGHNA, CDR2 YNFKEQ. The ends lost 0 bases at V and 0 bases at J; junction bases unmatched: 8. Findings of the study overall: Of the top 100 tumor clones, median 57 were in adjacent lung, some 29 among its top 100.

The repertoire was sequenced with immunoSEQ multiplex PCR; TCRdb's copy has only in-frame clones and lacks some. The sample includes around 41,000 clones, 70% to 90% of them seen just once. This clonotype was sampled from a woman aged 18-49 years with stage III lung adenocarcinoma. The chain carries TRBV4-2 and TRBJ2-3; 8 bases line up with TRBD1. This sample comprised peripheral blood, obtained before any cancer treatment. CDR3 amino acids: CASSQERTGIRSTDTQYF. The CDR3 nucleotides are TGTGCCAGCAGCCAAGAAAGGACAGGGATACGTAGCACAGATACGCAGTATTTT.